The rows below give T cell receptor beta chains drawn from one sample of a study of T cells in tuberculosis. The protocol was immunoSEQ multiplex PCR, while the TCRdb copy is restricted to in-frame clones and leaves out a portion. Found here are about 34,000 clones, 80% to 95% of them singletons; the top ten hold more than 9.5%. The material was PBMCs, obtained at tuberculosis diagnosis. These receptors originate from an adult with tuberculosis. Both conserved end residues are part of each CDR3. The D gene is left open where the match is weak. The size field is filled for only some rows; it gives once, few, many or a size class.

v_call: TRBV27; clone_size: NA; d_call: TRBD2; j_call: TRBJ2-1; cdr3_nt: TGTGCCAGCAGTTTACTAGCGGGAGGCATGTACAATGAGCAGTTCTTC; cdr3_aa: CASSLLAGGMYNEQFF
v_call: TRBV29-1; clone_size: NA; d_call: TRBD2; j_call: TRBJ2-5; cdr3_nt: TGCAGCGCAGAGGCGGGGGGGACCCAGTACTTC; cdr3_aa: CSAEAGGTQYF
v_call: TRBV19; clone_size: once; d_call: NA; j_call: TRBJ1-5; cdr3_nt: TGTGCCAGTACCCTGCGGGGTAATCAGCCCCAGCATTTT; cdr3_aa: CASTLRGNQPQHF
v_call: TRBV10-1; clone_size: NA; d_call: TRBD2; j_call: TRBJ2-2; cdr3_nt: TGCGCCAGCAGCCATGGGACTAGCTGGGAGGACACCGGGGAGCTGTTTTTT; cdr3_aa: CASSHGTSWEDTGELFF
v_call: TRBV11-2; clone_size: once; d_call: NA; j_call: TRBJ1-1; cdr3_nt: TGTGCCAGCAGCCTCAACAGGGACACCCGGGCTTTCTTT; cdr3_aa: CASSLNRDTRAFF
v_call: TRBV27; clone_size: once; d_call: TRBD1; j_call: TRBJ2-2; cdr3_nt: TGTGCCAGCAGCTCTGGGACAGGCTCGAACACCGGGGAGCTGTTTTTT; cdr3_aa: CASSSGTGSNTGELFF
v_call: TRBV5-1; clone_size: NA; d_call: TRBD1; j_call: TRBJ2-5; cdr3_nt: TGCGCCAGCAGCTTGGGACAGGGACGTTCCCCAGAGACCCAGTACTTC; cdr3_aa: CASSLGQGRSPETQYF
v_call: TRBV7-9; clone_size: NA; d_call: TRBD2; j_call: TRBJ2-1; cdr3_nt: TGTGCCAGCAGACCACCTATAGCGGGAGGATACAATGAGCAGTTCTTC; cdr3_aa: CASRPPIAGGYNEQFF
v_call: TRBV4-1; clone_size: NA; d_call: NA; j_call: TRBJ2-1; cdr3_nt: TGCGCCAGCAGCCAAGAGAGCAGGGGTTCGTACAATGAGCAGTTCTTC; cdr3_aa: CASSQESRGSYNEQFF
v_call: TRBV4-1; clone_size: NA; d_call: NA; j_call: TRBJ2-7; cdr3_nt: TGCGCCAGCAGCCAAGATCCATTGCAGACCTACGAGCAGTACTTC; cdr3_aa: CASSQDPLQTYEQYF
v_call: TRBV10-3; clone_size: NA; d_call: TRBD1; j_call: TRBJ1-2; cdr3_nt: TGTGCCATCAGTGGCGGGGGGACAGCTAACTATGGCTACACCTTC; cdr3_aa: CAISGGGTANYGYTF
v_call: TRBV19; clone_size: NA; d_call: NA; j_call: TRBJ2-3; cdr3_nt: TGTGCCAGTAGTATCAGGGGGGACACGCAGTATTTT; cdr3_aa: CASSIRGDTQYF
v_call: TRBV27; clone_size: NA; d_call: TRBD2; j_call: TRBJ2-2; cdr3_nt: TGTGCCAGCAGACTACTAGCGGGAACCGCCGGGGAGCTGTTTTTT; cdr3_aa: CASRLLAGTAGELFF
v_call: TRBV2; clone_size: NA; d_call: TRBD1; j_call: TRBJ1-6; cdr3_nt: TGTGCCAGCAGGGACAGGGGTTATAATTCACCCCTCCACTTT; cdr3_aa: CASRDRGYNSPLHF
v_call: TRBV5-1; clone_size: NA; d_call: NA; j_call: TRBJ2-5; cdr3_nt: TGCGCCAGCAGCTTGGATGCGGAGACCCAGTACTTC; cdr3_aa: CASSLDAETQYF
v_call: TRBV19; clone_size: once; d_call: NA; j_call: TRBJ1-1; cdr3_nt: TGTGCCAGTAGTATAGTCGTCGCGGAGGAAGCTTTCTTT; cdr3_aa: CASSIVVAEEAFF
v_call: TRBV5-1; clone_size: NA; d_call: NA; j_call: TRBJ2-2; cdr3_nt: TGCGCCAGCAGCTTCAGGGGTGGTGCGGCTAGCGGCAAGGGCGGGGAGCTGTTTTTT; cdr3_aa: CASSFRGGAASGKGGELFF
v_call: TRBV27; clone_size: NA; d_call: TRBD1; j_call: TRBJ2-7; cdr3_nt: TGTGCCAGCGCCTACAGGGGCATAAATTACGAGCAGTACTTC; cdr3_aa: CASAYRGINYEQYF
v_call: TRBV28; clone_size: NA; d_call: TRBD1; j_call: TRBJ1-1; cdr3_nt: TGTGCCAGCAGCCCGGGACAGGGATCCACTGAAGCTTTCTTT; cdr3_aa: CASSPGQGSTEAFF
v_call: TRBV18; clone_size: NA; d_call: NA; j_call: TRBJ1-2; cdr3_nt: TGTGCCAGCTCACCGGACAGATACGACGCTAACTATGGCTACACCTTC; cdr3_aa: CASSPDRYDANYGYTF
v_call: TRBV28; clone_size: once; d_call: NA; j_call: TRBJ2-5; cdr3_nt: TGTGCCAGCACCGCGGGGACTCAAGAGACCCAGTACTTC; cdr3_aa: CASTAGTQETQYF
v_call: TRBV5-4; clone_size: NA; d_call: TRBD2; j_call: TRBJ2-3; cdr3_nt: TGTGCCAGCAGCTTTGGGAGTAGCGGGGGGGTATTGACAGATACGCAGTATTTT; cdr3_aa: CASSFGSSGGVLTDTQYF
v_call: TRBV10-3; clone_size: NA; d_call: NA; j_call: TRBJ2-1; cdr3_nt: TGTGCCATCAAGGCAGGGATGGGAAATGAGCAGTTCTTC; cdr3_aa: CAIKAGMGNEQFF
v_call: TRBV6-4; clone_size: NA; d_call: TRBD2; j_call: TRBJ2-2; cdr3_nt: TGTGCCAGCAGTGAGTCCGGGACTAGGGGCACCGGGGAGCTGTTTTTT; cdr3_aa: CASSESGTRGTGELFF
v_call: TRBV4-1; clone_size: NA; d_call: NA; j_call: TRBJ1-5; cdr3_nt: TGCGCCAGCAGCCGCGACGACACTAGCAATCAGCCCCAGCATTTT; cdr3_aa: CASSRDDTSNQPQHF
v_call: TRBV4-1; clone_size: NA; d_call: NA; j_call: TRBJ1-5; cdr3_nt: TGCGCCAGCAGCCAAGTGGTCACAGACAATCAGCCCCAGCATTTT; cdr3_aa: CASSQVVTDNQPQHF
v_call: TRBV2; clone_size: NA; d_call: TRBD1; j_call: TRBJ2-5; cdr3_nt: TGTGCCAGCAAGCACAGGGGGCTGGGAGAGACCCAGTACTTC; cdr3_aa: CASKHRGLGETQYF
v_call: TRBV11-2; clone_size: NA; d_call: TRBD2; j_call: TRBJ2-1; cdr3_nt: TGTGCCAGCAGCTTAGGCGGGAGCTCCTACAATGAGCAGTTCTTC; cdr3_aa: CASSLGGSSYNEQFF
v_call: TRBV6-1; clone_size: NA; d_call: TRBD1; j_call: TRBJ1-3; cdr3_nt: TGTGCCAGCAGTGCAGCCGGGACAGGGGGTAACACCATATATTTT; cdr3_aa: CASSAAGTGGNTIYF
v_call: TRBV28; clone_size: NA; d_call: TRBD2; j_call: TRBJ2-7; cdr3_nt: TGTGCCAGCAGTTCCCCGTCTAGCGGGGGGCCCTACGAGCAGTACTTC; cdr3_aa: CASSSPSSGGPYEQYF
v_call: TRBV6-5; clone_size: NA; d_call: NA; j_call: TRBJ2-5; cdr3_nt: TGTGCCAGCAGAAGGACAAATCAAGAGACCCAGTACTTC; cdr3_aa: CASRRTNQETQYF
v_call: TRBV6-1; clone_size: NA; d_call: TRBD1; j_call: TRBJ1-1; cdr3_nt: TGTGCCAGCAGTGACAGGGGGCGAGAGTCTGAAGCTTTCTTT; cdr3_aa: CASSDRGRESEAFF
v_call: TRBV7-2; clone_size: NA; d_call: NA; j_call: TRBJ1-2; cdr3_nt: TGTGCCAGCAGCTTAGGGCAGGGCCTGGGGAGCTACACCTTC; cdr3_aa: CASSLGQGLGSYTF
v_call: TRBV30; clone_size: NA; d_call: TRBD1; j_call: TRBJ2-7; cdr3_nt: TGTGCCTGGAGTGTACAGGGGGACGAGCAGTACTTC; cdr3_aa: CAWSVQGDEQYF
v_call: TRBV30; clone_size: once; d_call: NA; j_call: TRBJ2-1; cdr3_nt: TGTGCCTGGGAATTTTCCTCAGGTGAGCAGTTCTTC; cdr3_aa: CAWEFSSGEQFF
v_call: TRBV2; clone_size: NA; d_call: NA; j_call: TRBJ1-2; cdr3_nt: TGTGCCAGCAGTGTAAGGGGCGAGAACTATGGCTACACCTTC; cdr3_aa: CASSVRGENYGYTF
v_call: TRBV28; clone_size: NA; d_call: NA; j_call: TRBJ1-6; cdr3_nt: TGTGCCAGCAGTCTCGGGGGGGATAATTCACCCCTCCACTTT; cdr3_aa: CASSLGGDNSPLHF